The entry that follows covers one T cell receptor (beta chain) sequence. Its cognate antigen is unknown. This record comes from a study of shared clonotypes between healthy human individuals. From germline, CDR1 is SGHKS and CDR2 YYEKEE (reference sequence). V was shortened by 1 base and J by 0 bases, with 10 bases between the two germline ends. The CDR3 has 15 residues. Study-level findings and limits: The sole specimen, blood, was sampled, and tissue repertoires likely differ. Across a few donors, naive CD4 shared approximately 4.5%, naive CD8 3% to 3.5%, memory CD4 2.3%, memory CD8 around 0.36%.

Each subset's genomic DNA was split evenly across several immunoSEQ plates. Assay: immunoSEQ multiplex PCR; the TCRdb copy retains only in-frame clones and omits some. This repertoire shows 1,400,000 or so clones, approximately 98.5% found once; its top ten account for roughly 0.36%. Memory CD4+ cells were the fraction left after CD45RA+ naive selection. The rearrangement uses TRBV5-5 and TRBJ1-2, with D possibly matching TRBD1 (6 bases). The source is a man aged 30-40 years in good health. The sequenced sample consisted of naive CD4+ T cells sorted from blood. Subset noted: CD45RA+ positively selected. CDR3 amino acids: CASSLSTGANYGYTF. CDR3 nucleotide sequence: TGTGCCAGCAGCTTGTCGACAGGAGCTAACTATGGCTACACCTTC.